These 4 T cell receptor beta chains originate from one sample sequenced in a study of blood T cells in healthy people across ages. Sample-barcoded 5' priming and a J-beta primer mix drove a second PCR of 7 to 11 cycles. Using its own MiXCR run on the 5' RACE reads, TCRdb lists one record per CDR3 protein. The sample holds 1.5 million to 1.9 million distinct CDR3 sequences; approximately 42% are singletons and the top ten take under 5%. Input material: blood. These receptors were taken from a woman aged 18 to 35 in good health.

In its sample, this clonotype was seen a few times. This chain uses TRBV5-1 with TRBJ2-5, with 8 bases fitting TRBD2. The assigned J gene may be wrong: the sequence end matches TRBJ2-7 better. The V gene's germline CDR1 is SGHRS and CDR2 YFSETQ. CDR3 size: 15 residues. CDR3 DNA: TGCGCCAGCAGCTTGGATCCTAGCGGGCCTTACGAGCAGTACTTC. This translates into CASSLDPSGPYEQYF.

The V gene is TRBV5-1, the J gene TRBJ2-1, with 8 bases matching TRBD2. Germline CDR1 reads SGHRS; CDR2 reads YFSETQ. V gave up 7 bases and J gave up 10 bases; unmatched junction bases: 7. This CDR3 is 12 amino acids long. The CDR3 loop reads CASGSTSGEQFF. The CDR3 region has the DNA TGCGCCAGCGGCTCTACTAGCGGAGAGCAGTTCTTC.

The J gene is TRBJ2-1, the V gene TRBV20-1, with TRBD2 matching over 8 bases. Germline lookup yields CDR1 DFQATT and CDR2 SNEGSKA (reference sequence). Unmatched junction bases numbered 6, after V lost 0 bases and J lost 8 bases. CDR3 size: 14 residues. CDR3: CSARDREGTHEQFF. As DNA, the CDR3 is TGCAGTGCTAGAGATCGGGAGGGGACCCATGAGCAGTTCTTC.

This clonotype was seen more than once but under ten times. The chain employs TRBV4-2 and TRBJ2-5; the match to TRBD2 covers 10 bases. The CDR3 is 15 residues long. The J segment lost 1 base and the V segment lost 1 base, leaving 0 bases of the junction unmatched. The germline CDR1 and CDR2 sequences are LGHNA and YNFKEQ. CDR3 loop: CASSQGLAGQETQYF. Here the CDR3 DNA reads TGTGCCAGCAGCCAAGGACTAGCGGGCCAAGAGACCCAGTACTTC.